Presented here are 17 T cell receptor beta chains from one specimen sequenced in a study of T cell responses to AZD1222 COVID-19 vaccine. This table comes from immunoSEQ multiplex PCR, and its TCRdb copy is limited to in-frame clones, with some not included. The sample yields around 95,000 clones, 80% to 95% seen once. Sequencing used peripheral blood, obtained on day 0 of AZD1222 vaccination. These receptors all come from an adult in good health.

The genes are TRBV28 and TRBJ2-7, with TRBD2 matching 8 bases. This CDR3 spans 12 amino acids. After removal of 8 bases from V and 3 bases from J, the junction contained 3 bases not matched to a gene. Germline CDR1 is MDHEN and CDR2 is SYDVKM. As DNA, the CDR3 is TGTGCCAGCTCACGGGGGGGCTACGAGCAGTACTTC. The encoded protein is CASSRGGYEQYF.

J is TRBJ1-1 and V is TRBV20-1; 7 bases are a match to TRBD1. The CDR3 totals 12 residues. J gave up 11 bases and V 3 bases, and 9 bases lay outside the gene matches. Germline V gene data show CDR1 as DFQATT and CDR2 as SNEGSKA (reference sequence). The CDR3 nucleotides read TGCAGTGCTAGTCGGCAGGGGGTTGAGGCTTTCTTT. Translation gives CSASRQGVEAFF.

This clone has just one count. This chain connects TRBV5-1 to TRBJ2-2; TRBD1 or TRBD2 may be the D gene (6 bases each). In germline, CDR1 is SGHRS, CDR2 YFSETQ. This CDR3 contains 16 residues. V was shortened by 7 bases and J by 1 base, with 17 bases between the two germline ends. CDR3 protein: CASGGTSDWNTGELFF. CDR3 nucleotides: TGCGCCAGCGGGGGGACATCAGATTGGAACACCGGGGAGCTGTTTTTT.

Written as DNA, the CDR3 is TGTGCCAGCAGCCCACGGGACTCTTTTAATGAAAAACTGTTTTTT. Translated: CASSPRDSFNEKLFF. V gene TRBV13 combines with J gene TRBJ1-4; D might be TRBD1 (5 bases). The CDR3 is 15 residues long. The germline V gene has CDR1 PRHDT and CDR2 FYEKMQ (reference sequence). V shed 5 bases and J shed 4 bases, with 14 bases lying between them.

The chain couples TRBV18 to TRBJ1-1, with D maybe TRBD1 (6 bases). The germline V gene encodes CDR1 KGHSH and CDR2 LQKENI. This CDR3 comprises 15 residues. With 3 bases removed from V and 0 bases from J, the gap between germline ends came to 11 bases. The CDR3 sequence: CASSPYREVNTEAFF. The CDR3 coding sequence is TGTGCCAGCTCACCTTACAGGGAAGTGAACACTGAAGCTTTCTTT.

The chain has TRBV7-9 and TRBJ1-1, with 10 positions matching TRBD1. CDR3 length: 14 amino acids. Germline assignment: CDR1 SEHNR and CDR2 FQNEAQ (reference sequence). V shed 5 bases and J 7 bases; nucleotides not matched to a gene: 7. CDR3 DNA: TGTGCCAGCAGCCACAGGGACAGGGGCGGTGAAGCTTTCTTT. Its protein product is CASSHRDRGGEAFF.

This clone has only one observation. CDR3 sequence (DNA): TGCGCCAGCAGTCCGACAGGGGGCTTTAATGAAAAACTGTTTTTT. This sequence encodes CASSPTGGFNEKLFF. The chain couples TRBV5-1 to TRBJ1-4; 10 bases are a match to TRBD1. The CDR3 loop spans 15 amino acids. Trimming cost V 5 bases and J 4 bases; bases outside gene matches: 5. Germline V lookup: CDR1 SGHRS, CDR2 YFSETQ.

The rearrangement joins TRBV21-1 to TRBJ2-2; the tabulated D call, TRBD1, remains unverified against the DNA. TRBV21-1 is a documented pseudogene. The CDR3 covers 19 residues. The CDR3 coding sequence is TGTGCCAGCAGCAGGGGGGACAGTTTCAGTAGCGAGTACACCGGGGAGCTGTTTTTT. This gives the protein CASSRGDSFSSEYTGELFF.

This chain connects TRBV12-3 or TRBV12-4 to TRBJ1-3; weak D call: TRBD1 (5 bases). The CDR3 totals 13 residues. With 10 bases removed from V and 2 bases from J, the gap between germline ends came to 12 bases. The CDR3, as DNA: TGTGCCAACCACGGGGCGGCTGGAAACACCATATATTTT. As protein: CANHGAAGNTIYF.

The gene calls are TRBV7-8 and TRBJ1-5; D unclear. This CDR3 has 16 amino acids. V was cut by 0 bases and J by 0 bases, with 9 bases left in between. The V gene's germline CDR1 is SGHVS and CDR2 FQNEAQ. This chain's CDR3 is CASSLAQPYSNQPQHF. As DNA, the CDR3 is TGTGCCAGCAGCTTAGCCCAGCCTTATAGCAATCAGCCCCAGCATTTT.

The CDR3 is CASSRPGTGRNTIYF. The CDR3 region has the DNA TGTGCCAGCAGTCGCCCCGGGACAGGACGAAACACCATATATTTT. V and J are TRBV5-4 and TRBJ1-3, with TRBD1 matching 8 bases. CDR1 and CDR2 from the germline V gene are SGHNT and YYREEE (reference sequence). Unmatched junction bases numbered 9, after V lost 5 bases and J lost 5 bases. CDR3 length: 15 amino acids.

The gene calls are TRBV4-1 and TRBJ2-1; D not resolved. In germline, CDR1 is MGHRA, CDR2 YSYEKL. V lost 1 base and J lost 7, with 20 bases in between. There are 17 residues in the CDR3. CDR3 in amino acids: CASSQVNRTFPRNEQFF. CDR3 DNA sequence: TGCGCCAGCAGCCAAGTAAATCGGACCTTCCCTAGGAATGAGCAGTTCTTC.

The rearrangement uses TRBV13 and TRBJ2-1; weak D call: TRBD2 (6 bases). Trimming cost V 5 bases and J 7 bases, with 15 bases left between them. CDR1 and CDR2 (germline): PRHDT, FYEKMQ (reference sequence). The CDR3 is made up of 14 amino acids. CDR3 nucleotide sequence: TGTGCCAGCAGCGTGGGGGGAAAGGTTAATGAGCAGTTCTTC. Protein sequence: CASSVGGKVNEQFF.

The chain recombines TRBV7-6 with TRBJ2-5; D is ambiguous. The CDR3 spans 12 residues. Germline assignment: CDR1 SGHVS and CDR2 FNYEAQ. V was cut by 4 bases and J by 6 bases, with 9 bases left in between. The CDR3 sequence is CASSSFEKTQYF. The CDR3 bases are TGTGCCAGCAGCTCCTTCGAAAAGACCCAGTACTTC.

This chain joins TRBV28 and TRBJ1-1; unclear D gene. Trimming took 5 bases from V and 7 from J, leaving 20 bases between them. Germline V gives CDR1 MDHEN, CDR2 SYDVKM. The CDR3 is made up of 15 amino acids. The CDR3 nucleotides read TGTGCCAGCAGTCCCAATGGGCGGAGCAGATTTGAAGCTTTCTTT. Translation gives CASSPNGRSRFEAFF.

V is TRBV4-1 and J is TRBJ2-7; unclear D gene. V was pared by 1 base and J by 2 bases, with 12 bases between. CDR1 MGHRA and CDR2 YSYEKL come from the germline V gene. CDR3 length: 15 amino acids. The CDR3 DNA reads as TGCGCCAGCAGCCAAGTTCTCGCGGTGACCTACGAGCAGTACTTC. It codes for CASSQVLAVTYEQYF.

The CDR3 loop is CASRTRLAGAGEQYF. Here the CDR3 DNA reads TGTGCCAGCAGGACCAGACTAGCGGGAGCAGGCGAGCAGTACTTC. The gene calls are TRBV2 and TRBJ2-7; 12 nucleotides agree with TRBD2. V lost 6 bases to trimming and J lost 6 bases; unmatched junction nucleotides: 9. Germline values: CDR1 SNHLY, CDR2 FYNNEI. The CDR3 loop spans 15 amino acids.